This record covers a single T cell receptor beta chain. The CDR3 contains 12 residues. The entry originates in a study of early T cells in non-severe SARS-CoV-2 infection. TCRdb re-analysed the 5' RACE reads in MiXCR, keeping a single row per CDR3 protein. The repertoire consists of around 64,000 distinct CDR3 sequences, with about 10% occurring once and the leading ten covering roughly 7%. The sequenced sample consisted of whole blood. The TCR sequence derives from an adult who was a healthcare worker with PCR-confirmed SARS-CoV-2 infection or an uninfected control (not recorded which). The chain couples TRBV21-1 to TRBJ2-4. TRBV21-1 is marked as a pseudogene. CDR3 region: CASLLDGLTQYF. Here the CDR3 DNA reads TGTGCCAGCCTCCTGGACGGGCTAACTCAGTACTTC.